The 8 T cell receptor beta chains presented below share a single source sample, sequenced in a study of read filtering for tumor transcriptome and immune sequencing. From approximately 430 ng of RNA, a library with molecular barcoded alpha/delta and beta/gamma adaptors was made. MiXCR, applied by TCRdb to the reads, yields one record per CDR3 protein. Among about 38,000 distinct CDR3 sequences listed, about 15% were seen once. Specimen: a population of CD138-negative cells sorted from bone marrow. These receptors were obtained from a donor older than 35 with multiple myeloma.

At least ten counts were recorded for this clonotype. Given the absence of the conserved phenylalanine or tryptophan at the CDR3 end, a read error is likely. The genes are TRBV6-2 or TRBV6-3 and TRBJ2-6, with 9 bases matching TRBD1. V gave up 6 bases and J gave up 2 bases; unmatched junction bases: 11. This CDR3 contains 18 residues. Germline lookup yields CDR1 MNHEY and CDR2 SVGEGT. The CDR3 sequence: CASSPYGQGLAGANVLTL. The CDR3 DNA reads as TGTGCCAGCAGCCCCTATGGACAGGGGTTGGCTGGGGCCAACGTCCTGACTCTC.

On this clonotype: A far larger clone differs by one base, so this is likely a read error. Since no conserved phenylalanine or tryptophan closes the CDR3, a read error is the likely cause. The V call is TRBV11-2, the J call TRBJ2-3, with 13 positions matching TRBD2. Germline V gives CDR1 SGHAT, CDR2 FQNNGV. J gave up 2 bases and V 4 bases, and 3 bases lay outside the gene matches. The CDR3 spans 16 residues. CDR3: CASSWTSGGTTDTQYS. The CDR3 DNA reads as TGTGCCAGCAGCTGGACTAGCGGGGGTACCACAGATACGCAGTATTCT.

This clonotype was seen ten or more times. The chain carries TRBV29-1 and TRBJ2-5; 10 bases agree with TRBD2. The junction had 0 bases not matched to a gene; V was cut back by 6 bases and J by 5 bases. The CDR3 totals 11 residues. CDR1 and CDR2 from the germline V gene are SQVTM and ANQGSEA. For the CDR3, the DNA is TGCAGCGTGACTAGCGGGGAGACCCAGTACTTC. This translates into CSVTSGETQYF.

With regard to this clonotype: A far larger clone is off by one base, so a read error is likely. The V call is TRBV29-1, the J call TRBJ2-1; D unclear. The V and J ends lost 1 base and 10 bases respectively, with 14 bases between them. CDR3 length equals 13 residues. Germline V CDR1 and CDR2: SQVTM, ANQGSEA. The CDR3: CSVEGGSPYEQFF. The CDR3 DNA reads TGCAGCGTTGAAGGGGGTTCACCCTACGAGCAGTTCTTC.

This clonotype was seen at least ten times. The CDR3, as DNA: TGTGCCAGCAGTGTTCGTCTTTCTTCGGTCCAAAAAAATCAGCCCCAGCATTTT. Protein: CASSVRLSSVQKNQPQHF. V is TRBV2 and J is TRBJ1-5; D is uncertain. CDR1 and CDR2 from the germline V gene are SNHLY and FYNNEI. Trimming left V 4 bases short and J 4 bases short, with 23 bases between. CDR3 length: 18 residues.

This clonotype came up many times. This chain connects TRBV29-1 to TRBJ1-1; D remains ambiguous. V was trimmed by 5 bases and J by 1 base, leaving 11 bases between them. There are 13 residues in the CDR3. From germline, CDR1 is SQVTM and CDR2 ANQGSEA. CDR3 in amino acids: CSVSSGPNTEAFF. CDR3 in DNA: TGCAGCGTTTCCAGTGGCCCGAACACTGAAGCTTTCTTT.

The rearrangement uses TRBV20-1 and TRBJ2-7; D is uncertain. CDR1 DFQATT and CDR2 SNEGSKA come from the germline V gene (reference sequence). The CDR3 is 12 amino acids. V was shortened by 3 bases and J by 12 bases, with 18 bases between the two germline ends. Written as DNA, the CDR3 is TGCAGTGCTAGCGACAAAATAGGGTCGTCGTACTTC. Translating gives CSASDKIGSSYF.

This clonotype was detected many times. This may be a read error, as it is one base from a much larger clone. The rearrangement links TRBV7-2 to TRBJ2-1, with D perhaps being TRBD1 or TRBD2 (6 bases each). CDR3 size: 13 residues. The germline CDR1 and CDR2 sequences are SGHTA and FQGNSA. DNA for the CDR3: TGTGCCAGCGGCTTTAACAGGGAGGACGAGCAGTTCTTC. Its translation: CASGFNREDEQFF. Full variable domain (remainder filled in from reference TRBV7-2 and TRBJ2-1): GAGVSQSPSNKVTEKGKDVELRCDPISGHTALYWYRQSLGQGLEFLIYFQGNSAPDKSGLPSDRFSAERTGGSVSTLTIQRTQQEDSAVYLCASGFNREDEQFFGPGTRLTVL.